Each of the 32 T cell receptor beta chains below was sequenced from the same sample in a study of tissue T cells after allogeneic stem cell transplantation. Sequenced by immunoSEQ multiplex PCR; TCRdb stores in-frame clones only, minus some. The sample has more than 1,200 clones, 75% to 85% seen once. This sample comprised spleen tissue, obtained at autopsy. These TCRs come from a male patient aged 40 to 69 with steroid-refractory graft-versus-host disease after an allogeneic stem cell transplant. Some T cells here may be from the graft donor.

The V and J genes are TRBV4-3 and TRBJ1-6; TRBD1 matches 9 bases. The V segment lost 0 bases and the J segment 10 bases; nucleotides outside the gene matches: 22. CDR1 and CDR2 (germline): LGHNA, YSLEER. The CDR3 is 21 residues long. This CDR3 reads CASSQDLPGQGNLFNASPLHF. The CDR3 DNA reads TGCGCCAGCAGCCAAGATTTGCCGGGACAGGGCAACCTATTTAACGCCTCACCCCTCCACTTT.

J is TRBJ2-1 and V is TRBV6-4; 7 bases are shared with TRBD1. The germline gives CDR1 MRHNA, CDR2 SNTAGT. The junction had 5 bases not matched to a gene; V was cut back by 3 bases and J by 6 bases. This CDR3 is 14 amino acids long. CDR3 region: CASSEGDRANEQFF. CDR3 in DNA: TGTGCCAGCAGTGAAGGCGACAGGGCCAATGAGCAGTTCTTC.

The V gene is TRBV6-5, the J gene TRBJ1-1; D is possibly TRBD1 (6 bases). This CDR3 comprises 15 residues. The V gene lost 5 bases and the J gene lost 4 bases, with 17 bases spanning the gap. Germline CDR1 and CDR2: MNHEY and SVGAGI. This chain's CDR3 is CASSTRQVGGTEAFF. The DNA for the CDR3 is TGTGCCAGCAGTACCCGACAGGTCGGGGGCACTGAAGCTTTCTTT.

This clone was seen a single time. The CDR3 region has the DNA TGTGCCAGCAGCAAAGATAAAGAAGGCAGACCCACGCAGTATTTT. As protein: CASSKDKEGRPTQYF. The rearrangement joins TRBV21-1 to TRBJ2-3. TRBV21-1 is tagged as a pseudogene. The CDR3 runs 15 residues.

This clone was detected once. The rearrangement links TRBV5-1 to TRBJ2-1; possibly TRBD1 for D (6 bases). Germline V CDR1 and CDR2: SGHRS, YFSETQ. The CDR3 covers 14 residues. Trimming removed 3 bases from V and 7 bases from J, with 14 bases in between. The CDR3 reads CASSSNPGDNEQFF. CDR3 coding DNA: TGCGCCAGCAGCTCCAATCCAGGGGATAATGAGCAGTTCTTC.

The chain couples TRBV7-2 to TRBJ2-7; 7 nucleotides agree with TRBD2. The V and J ends lost 5 bases and 3 bases, in that order; junction bases with no gene match: 7. CDR3 length: 14 amino acids. The germline gives CDR1 SGHTA, CDR2 FQGNSA. The chain's CDR3 is CASSLGGGLYEQYF. The CDR3 region has the DNA TGTGCCAGCAGCCTGGGCGGGGGACTCTACGAGCAGTACTTC.

This sequence joins TRBV9 and TRBJ2-6; no firm D call. Trimming removed 4 bases from V and 0 bases from J, with 5 bases in between. The CDR3 sequence is 14 residues long. CDR1 and CDR2 (germline): SGDLS, YYNGEE. In DNA, the CDR3 is TGTGCCAGCAGCTCGAGCTCTGGGGCCAACGTCCTGACTTTC. It is translated as CASSSSSGANVLTF.

This clone was detected once. The gene calls are TRBV4-1 and TRBJ2-7; no firm D call. CDR3 length equals 15 residues. CDR1 and CDR2 from the germline V gene are MGHRA and YSYEKL. The V end was cut by 0 bases, the J end by 6 bases, with 15 bases between. This CDR3 reads CASSQEGLRASEQYF. The CDR3 DNA reads as TGCGCCAGCAGCCAAGAGGGTCTACGAGCGTCCGAGCAGTACTTC.

The chain recombines TRBV5-1 with TRBJ2-6, with 8 bases that match TRBD1. Per the germline V gene, CDR1 is SGHRS and CDR2 is YFSETQ. The V segment lost 3 bases and the J segment 2 bases; nucleotides outside the gene matches: 1. The CDR3 has 15 residues. The CDR3 DNA is TGCGCCAGCAGCTCACAGGGGGCTGGGGCCAACGTCCTGACTTTC. Amino acid sequence: CASSSQGAGANVLTF.

In its sample, this clone was seen a few times. The germline gene is not matched at one end of the junction; a read error may be the cause. This chain links TRBV7-9 with TRBJ1-1, with D perhaps matching TRBD1 (5 bases). Germline V gene sequence: CDR1 SEHNR, CDR2 FQNEAQ (reference sequence). The CDR3 runs to 12 residues. The chain's CDR3 is CASSLVGRVDLF. In DNA form, the CDR3 reads TGTGCCAGCAGCTTAGTCGGCAGGGTTGATCTCTTT.

The V gene is TRBV5-1, the J gene TRBJ1-3; the D is unclear. Germline V gives CDR1 SGHRS, CDR2 YFSETQ. The V end was cut by 0 bases, the J end by 0 bases, with 7 bases between. The CDR3 has 15 residues. CDR3 bases: TGCGCCAGCAGCTTGGCGGCAGACTCTGGAAACACCATATATTTT. Its protein is CASSLAADSGNTIYF.

The gene calls are TRBV11-2 and TRBJ2-2, with 10 bases fitting TRBD2. The CDR3 loop spans 17 amino acids. Per the germline V gene, CDR1 is SGHAT and CDR2 is FQNNGV. With V trimmed by 1 base and J by 6 bases, 8 bases remained unmatched. The CDR3 DNA reads as TGTGCCAGCAGCTTAGTAGCAGCGGGGGGGCCGGCCGGGGAGCTGTTTTTT. The encoded protein is CASSLVAAGGPAGELFF.

The chain couples TRBV5-6 to TRBJ2-1; unclear D gene. Deletions cut 2 bases from V and 0 bases from J, with 6 bases between. Germline V lookup: CDR1 SGHDT, CDR2 YYEEEE. CDR3 length: 14 residues. CDR3 DNA: TGTGCCAGCAGCTTTGGGTTCTCCTACAATGAGCAGTTCTTC. Its protein is CASSFGFSYNEQFF.

The CDR3 reads CASSPFPRQTLATNEKLFF. The CDR3 DNA sequence: TGTGCCAGCTCACCATTCCCCCGGCAGACTCTAGCAACTAATGAAAAACTGTTTTTT. The V gene is TRBV18, the J gene TRBJ1-4; D uncertain. V was trimmed by 2 bases and J by 0 bases, leaving 19 bases between them. Germline CDR1 and CDR2: KGHSH and LQKENI. The CDR3 has 19 residues.

The chain carries TRBV27 and TRBJ1-2; possible D gene TRBD1, 5 bases. Germline CDR1 MNHEY, CDR2 SMNVEV (reference sequence). The CDR3 is 14 amino acids. V lost 5 bases, J lost 3 bases, and 13 bases lay in between. The DNA for the CDR3 is TGTGCCAGCAGTCTGGACCGGGGCTACTATGGCTACACCTTC. Translating it yields CASSLDRGYYGYTF.

The chain has TRBV7-9 and TRBJ1-5; D may be TRBD1 (5 bases). Looked up from germline, CDR1 is SEHNR and CDR2 is FQNEAQ (reference sequence). This CDR3 is 15 amino acids long. Trimming removed 1 base at V and 1 base at J, with 8 bases between. The CDR3 sequence: CASSLGGGSNQPQHF. The CDR3 region has the DNA TGTGCCAGCAGCTTAGGGGGGGGAAGCAATCAGCCCCAGCATTTT.

The chain has TRBV18 and TRBJ2-3; TRBD1 aligns across 10 bases. Germline CDR1 is KGHSH and CDR2 is LQKENI. The CDR3 sequence is 17 residues long. Unmatched junction bases numbered 11, after V lost 6 bases and J lost 2 bases. DNA of the CDR3: TGTGCCAGCTCCTCACTGGGGACAGGGGTCGCCACAGATACGCAGTATTTT. Its protein is CASSSLGTGVATDTQYF.

The rearrangement links TRBV19 to TRBJ1-6; D is ambiguous. Per germline, CDR1 LNHDA and CDR2 SQIVND (reference sequence). This CDR3 spans 13 amino acids. V was pared by 4 bases and J by 10 bases, with 11 bases between. CDR3 loop: CASSRGEGSPLHF. DNA of the CDR3: TGTGCCAGTAGTAGGGGTGAGGGATCACCCCTCCACTTT.

By share of the sample, this clone is hyperexpanded. The chain carries TRBV11-2 and TRBJ2-1; no clear D. Per the germline V gene, CDR1 is SGHAT and CDR2 is FQNNGV. V gave up 2 bases and J gave up 8 bases, with 10 bases separating them. The CDR3 extends over 13 amino acids. CDR3 DNA sequence: TGTGCCAGCAGCTTAAAAGGGTTGGATGAGCAGTTCTTC. Translated, it gives CASSLKGLDEQFF.

This rearrangement joins TRBV7-2 to TRBJ1-6, with D tentatively TRBD1 (6 bases). Trimming removed 4 bases from V and 6 bases from J, with 13 bases in between. From germline, CDR1 is SGHTA and CDR2 FQGNSA. The CDR3 is 15 amino acids. CDR3 amino acids: CASSSIRDTNSPLHF. The CDR3 bases are TGTGCCAGCAGCTCGATCCGGGACACTAATTCACCCCTCCACTTT. The variable domain in full, completed from reference TRBV7-2 and TRBJ1-6, reads GAGVSQSPSNKVTEKGKDVELRCDPISGHTALYWYRQSLGQGLEFLIYFQGNSAPDKSGLPSDRFSAERTGGSVSTLTIQRTQQEDSAVYLCASSSIRDTNSPLHFGNGTRLTVT.

This clone was counted a few times. V usage is TRBV27 and J usage is TRBJ2-3; D gene ambiguous. Germline-derived CDR1 and CDR2 are MNHEY and SMNVEV (reference sequence). The V and J ends lost 6 bases and 3 bases respectively, with 10 bases between them. The CDR3 length is 13 residues. The CDR3 region is CASSPLGTDTQYF. The DNA of the CDR3 is TGTGCCAGCAGCCCCTTAGGGACAGATACGCAGTATTTT.

J is TRBJ2-3 and V is TRBV27; D uncertain. Between the trimmed V and J ends, which lost 10 bases and 4 bases, there was a span of 15 bases. The germline CDR1 and CDR2 sequences are MNHEY and SMNVEV (reference sequence). The CDR3 is made up of 13 amino acids. The CDR3 coding sequence is TGTGCCACCCCACCCCCGATTGCAGATACGCAGTATTTT. It yields the protein CATPPPIADTQYF.

Only one count was recorded for this clone. The gene calls are TRBV27 and TRBJ2-5, with TRBD1 matching 9 bases. The CDR3 sequence is 15 residues long. Germline CDR1 and CDR2: MNHEY and SMNVEV (reference sequence). V was clipped by 2 bases and J by 5 bases; unmatched bases: 6. CDR3 DNA: TGTGCCAGCAGTTTAGACAGGGGGGCTAGGGAGACCCAGTACTTC. It yields the protein CASSLDRGARETQYF.

The chain joins TRBV4-1 to TRBJ2-2; D is possibly TRBD1 or TRBD2 (5 bases each). V lost 0 bases and J lost 8, with 16 bases in between. CDR3 length equals 16 residues. Germline V gene sequence: CDR1 MGHRA, CDR2 YSYEKL. DNA for the CDR3: TGCGCCAGCAGCCAAGAAGAGGGGCGCAATGGGGGGGAGCTGTTTTTT. This gives the protein CASSQEEGRNGGELFF.

The rearrangement joins TRBV15 to TRBJ1-2; D uncertain. Germline CDR1 is LNHNV and CDR2 is YYDKDF (reference sequence). The germline V and J ends were trimmed by 9 bases and 7 bases, with 15 bases remaining between them. The CDR3 covers 12 residues. The CDR3 DNA reads as TGTGCCACTACAGTCTACGGGGTTGGCTACACCTTC. This codes for CATTVYGVGYTF.

The J gene is TRBJ2-7, the V gene TRBV6-5; tentative D call: TRBD1 (7 bases). Germline loops: CDR1 MNHEY, CDR2 SVGAGI. This CDR3 spans 14 amino acids. The germline V and J ends were trimmed by 8 bases and 3 bases, with 17 bases remaining between them. In nucleotides, the CDR3 is TGTGCCAGCCGAGCAGGGGGGAACCTCTACGAGCAGTACTTC. Its protein product is CASRAGGNLYEQYF.

The chain recombines TRBV19 with TRBJ2-7, with TRBD2 matching over 11 bases. With V trimmed by 5 bases and J by 6 bases, 9 bases remained unmatched. Germline-derived CDR1 and CDR2 are LNHDA and SQIVND (reference sequence). The CDR3 runs 15 residues. The CDR3 protein is CASSPTSGGVVEQYF. CDR3 nucleotide sequence: TGTGCCAGTAGTCCCACTAGCGGGGGAGTGGTCGAGCAGTACTTC.

The chain recombines TRBV21-1 with TRBJ1-1. TRBV21-1 is designated a pseudogene. This CDR3 spans 16 amino acids. The CDR3 is CASSAKRTGRITEAFF. The CDR3 DNA reads as TGTGCCAGCAGCGCCAAGAGGACGGGGCGAATCACTGAAGCTTTCTTT.

This clone turned up a few times. The J gene is TRBJ1-5, the V gene TRBV27; D gene ambiguous. With 5 bases removed from V and 6 bases from J, the gap between germline ends came to 17 bases. This CDR3 spans 15 amino acids. Germline-derived CDR1 and CDR2 are MNHEY and SMNVEV (reference sequence). CDR3 in amino acids: CASSRSPGPGQPQHF. The CDR3 region has the DNA TGTGCCAGCAGTCGATCTCCCGGCCCGGGTCAGCCCCAGCATTTT.

This CDR3 reads CAWSVPPGNGYEQYF. Here the CDR3 DNA reads TGTGCCTGGAGTGTCCCGCCAGGGAATGGCTACGAGCAGTACTTC. The rearrangement links TRBV30 to TRBJ2-7, with D possibly being TRBD1 (5 bases). Trimming removed 0 bases from V and 3 bases from J, with 15 bases in between. The germline V gene encodes CDR1 GTSNPN and CDR2 SVGIG (reference sequence). There are 15 residues in the CDR3. The full variable domain, its missing parts supplied by reference TRBV30 and TRBJ2-7, is SQTIHQWPATLVQPVGSPLSLECTVEGTSNPNLYWYRQAAGRGLQLLFYSVGIGQISSEVPQNLSASRPQDRQFILSSKKLLLSDSGFYLCAWSVPPGNGYEQYFGPGTRLTVT.

V gene TRBV4-3 combines with J gene TRBJ1-6; TRBD1 matches 8 bases. CDR1 LGHNA and CDR2 YSLEER come from the germline V gene. The CDR3 is made up of 14 amino acids. Unmatched junction bases numbered 3, after V lost 4 bases and J lost 7 bases. CDR3 loop: CASSRGQGNSPLHF. The CDR3 coding sequence is TGCGCCAGCAGCCGAGGACAGGGAAATTCACCCCTCCACTTT.

This clone was seen just once. V gene TRBV5-1 combines with J gene TRBJ2-1; maybe TRBD1 (5 bases). The V gene's germline CDR1 is SGHRS and CDR2 YFSETQ. This CDR3 is built from 14 residues. Trimming pared 1 base from V and 6 bases from J, leaving 11 bases between. DNA for the CDR3: TGCGCCAGCAGCTTGATCACAGGCCGCAATGAGCAGTTCTTC. Translated: CASSLITGRNEQFF.